There are many counts of the clone carrying this TCR beta chain. The antigen is undetermined. This entry comes from a study of T-cell memory formation after mild COVID-19. Study details: Largely donor-specific TCR clusters were found.

V was pared by 2 bases and J by 1 base, with 2 bases of the junction left unmatched. Germline-derived CDR1 and CDR2 are SGHRS and YFSETQ. The CDR3 is 16 residues long. Notes on the study in general: Memory from before infection featured some responding clones, which suggests cross-reactive memory joined. CD4+ clones that contracted lay mainly in CM and EM; CD8+ ones lay in EMRA.

5'RACE primed from the constant segment yielded TCR alpha and TCR beta cDNA libraries bearing sample barcodes and UMIs. TCRdb recomputed calls from the 5' RACE reads with MiXCR, one row per CDR3 protein. Of hundreds of thousands of distinct CDR3 sequences listed, 20% to 25% are singletons. The sequence came from a young man who had mild COVID-19 (a few samples of this study predate the infection). Cell type and time point are not known. The rearrangement uses TRBV5-1 and TRBJ2-1, with 11 positions matching TRBD2. Material for sequencing was PBMCs or a T cell subset sorted from them (not recorded which). CDR3 loop: CASSFSSGGSYNEQFF. CDR3 nucleotide sequence: TGCGCCAGCAGCTTCTCTAGCGGGGGGTCCTACAATGAGCAGTTCTTC.